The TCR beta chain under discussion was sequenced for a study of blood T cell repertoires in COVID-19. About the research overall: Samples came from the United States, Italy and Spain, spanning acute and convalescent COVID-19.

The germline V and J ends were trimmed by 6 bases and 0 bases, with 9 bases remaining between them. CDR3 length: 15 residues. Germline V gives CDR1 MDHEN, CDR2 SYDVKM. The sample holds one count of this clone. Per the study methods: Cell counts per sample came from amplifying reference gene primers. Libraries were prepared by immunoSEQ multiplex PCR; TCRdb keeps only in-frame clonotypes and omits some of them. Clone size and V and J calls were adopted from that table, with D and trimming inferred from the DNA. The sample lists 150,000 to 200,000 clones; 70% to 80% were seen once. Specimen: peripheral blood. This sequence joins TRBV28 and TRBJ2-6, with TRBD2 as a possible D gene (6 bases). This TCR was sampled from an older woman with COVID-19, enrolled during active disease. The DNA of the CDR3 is TGTGCCAGCAGGGGGCGGGACTCTGGGGCCAACGTCCTGACTTTC. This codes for CASRGRDSGANVLTF.